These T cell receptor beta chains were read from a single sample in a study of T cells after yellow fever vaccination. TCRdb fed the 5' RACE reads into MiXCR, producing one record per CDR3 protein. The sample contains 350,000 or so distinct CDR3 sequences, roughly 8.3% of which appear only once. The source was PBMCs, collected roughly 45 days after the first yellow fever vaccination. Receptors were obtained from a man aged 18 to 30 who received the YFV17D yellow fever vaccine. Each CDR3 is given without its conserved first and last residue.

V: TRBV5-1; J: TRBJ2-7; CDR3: ASSLGVGFGSEQY
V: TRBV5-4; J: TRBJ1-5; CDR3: ASSLDRGLDQPQH
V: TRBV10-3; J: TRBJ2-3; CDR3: AIGPEDTQY
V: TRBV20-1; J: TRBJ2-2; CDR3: SASGGQNTGELF
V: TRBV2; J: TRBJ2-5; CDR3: ASPLGRLNQETQY
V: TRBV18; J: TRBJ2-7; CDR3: ASSLDGLSYEQY
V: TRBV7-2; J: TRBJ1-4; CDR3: ASSSQGTNEKLF
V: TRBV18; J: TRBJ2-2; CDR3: ASSLGHQTGELF
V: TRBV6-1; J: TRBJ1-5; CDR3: ASSRDRADNQPQH
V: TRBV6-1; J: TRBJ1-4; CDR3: ASSADRVNEKLF
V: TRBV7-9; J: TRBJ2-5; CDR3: ASSLLGRVQETQY
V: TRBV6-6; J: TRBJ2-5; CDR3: ASGSRETQY
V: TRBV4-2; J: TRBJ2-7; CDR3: ASSQESVYEQY
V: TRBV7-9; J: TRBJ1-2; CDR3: ASSLGGGAAYGYT
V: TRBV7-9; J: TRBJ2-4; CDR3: ASSPPSGGHKNIQY
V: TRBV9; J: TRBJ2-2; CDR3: ASSVALLGRGGKEELF
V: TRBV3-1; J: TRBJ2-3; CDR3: ASSQRGQAYTQY
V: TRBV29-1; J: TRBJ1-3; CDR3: SVDRRDSGNTIY
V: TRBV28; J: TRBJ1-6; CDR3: ASSPPRGALH
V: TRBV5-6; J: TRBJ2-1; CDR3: ASSLGELSYNEQF
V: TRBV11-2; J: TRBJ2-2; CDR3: ASSSLGGAHGELF
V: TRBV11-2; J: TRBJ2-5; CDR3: ASSLNRYGRVFQETQY
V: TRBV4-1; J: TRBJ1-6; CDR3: ASSQDRRTGSPLH
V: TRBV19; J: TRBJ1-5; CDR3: ASSLTPYQPQH
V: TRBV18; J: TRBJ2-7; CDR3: ASSPTSGGTYEQY
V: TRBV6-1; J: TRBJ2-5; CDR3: ASSQIAGDYGETQY
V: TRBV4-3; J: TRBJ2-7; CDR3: ASSQVAASYEQY
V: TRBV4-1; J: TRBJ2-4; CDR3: ASSQVVRDRKNIQY
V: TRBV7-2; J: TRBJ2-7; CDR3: ASSLDPGADEQY
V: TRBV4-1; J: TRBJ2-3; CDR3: ASSQERLAGAATSTDTQY
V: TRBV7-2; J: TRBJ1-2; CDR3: ASTLGQGGIIKGYT
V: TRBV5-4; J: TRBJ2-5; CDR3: ASSLGRAQETQY
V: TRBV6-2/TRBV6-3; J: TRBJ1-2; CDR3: ASSYSTGYT
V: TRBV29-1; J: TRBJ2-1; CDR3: SVDLAGGNEQF
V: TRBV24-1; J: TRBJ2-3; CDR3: ATSDLLLDSTDTQY
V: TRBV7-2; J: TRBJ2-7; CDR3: ASSFLAGYEQY
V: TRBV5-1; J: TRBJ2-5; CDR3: ASSPPEGGGSQRTQY